The next 4 T cell receptor beta chains were all read from a single sample in a study of T-cell reconstitution after alpha-beta-depleted transplantation in children. For TCRbeta, the library was prepared with unique molecular identifiers. One entry per CDR3 protein results from TCRdb running MiXCR on the PCR reads. The sample has 210,000 or so distinct CDR3 sequences, around 9.6% seen once; the top ten hold approximately 6.6%. The sequenced sample was PBMCs from the stem cell graft donor, obtained from the stem cell graft. These receptors were collected from a human donor who donated a stem cell graft to a child with acute lymphoblastic leukemia.

The sample holds many counts of this clonotype. This sequence joins TRBV29-1 and TRBJ1-2; D perhaps matches TRBD1 (6 bases). V lost 5 bases to trimming and J lost 6 bases, with 25 bases between them. Germline CDR1 is SQVTM and CDR2 is ANQGSEA. This CDR3 has 16 residues. CDR3 coding DNA: TGCAGCGTTCTCCTATACAGGGAAGGGCGAAGAAATGGCTACACCTTC. Encoded protein: CSVLLYREGRRNGYTF.

In this sample, this clonotype turned up a few times. The chain combines TRBV5-4 with TRBJ2-7, with D maybe TRBD2 (6 bases). CDR3 length equals 16 residues. CDR1 is SGHNT, CDR2 YYREEE, per germline (reference sequence). V dropped 0 bases and J dropped 0 bases, with 13 bases sitting between them. The CDR3 is CASSLVGSGISYEQYF. CDR3 coding DNA: TGTGCCAGCAGCTTGGTGGGTAGCGGCATCTCCTACGAGCAGTACTTC.

This clonotype appeared many times. This sequence joins TRBV5-1 and TRBJ2-7, with 12 bases that match TRBD1. J was trimmed by 7 bases and V by 4 bases; bases with no gene match: 9. There are 15 residues in the CDR3. Germline CDR1 is SGHRS and CDR2 is YFSETQ. This CDR3 is CASSIQWDRGQEQYF. In nucleotides, the CDR3 is TGCGCCAGCAGCATACAGTGGGACAGGGGGCAAGAGCAGTACTTC.

In its sample, this clonotype was seen a few times. The gene calls are TRBV20-1 and TRBJ2-5; D possibly matches TRBD1 or TRBD2 (5 bases each). V lost 6 bases and J lost 4, with 21 bases in between. Looked up from germline, CDR1 is DFQATT and CDR2 is SNEGSKA (reference sequence). There are 15 residues in the CDR3. DNA for the CDR3: TGCAGTGCGGACACCGGGACGGCGCGGCCAGAGACCCAGTACTTC. Protein: CSADTGTARPETQYF.